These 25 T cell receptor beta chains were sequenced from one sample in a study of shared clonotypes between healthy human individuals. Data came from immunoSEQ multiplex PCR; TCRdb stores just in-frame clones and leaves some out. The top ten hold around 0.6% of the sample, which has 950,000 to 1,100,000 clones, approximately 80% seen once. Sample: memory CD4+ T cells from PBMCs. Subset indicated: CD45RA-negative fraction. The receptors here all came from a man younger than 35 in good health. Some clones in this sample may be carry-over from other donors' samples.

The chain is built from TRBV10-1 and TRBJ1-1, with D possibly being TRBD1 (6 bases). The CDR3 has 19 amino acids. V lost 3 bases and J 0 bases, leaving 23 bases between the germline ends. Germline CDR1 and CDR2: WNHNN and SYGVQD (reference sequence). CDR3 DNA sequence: TGCGCCAGCAGTGATGTAACTCTACTTAAGGACAGCATGAACACTGAAGCTTTCTTT. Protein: CASSDVTLLKDSMNTEAFF.

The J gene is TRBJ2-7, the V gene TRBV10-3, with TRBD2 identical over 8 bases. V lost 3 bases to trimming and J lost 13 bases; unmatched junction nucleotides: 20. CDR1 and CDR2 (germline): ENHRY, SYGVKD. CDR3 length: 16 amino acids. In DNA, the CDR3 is TGTGCCATCAGTGATCCAACTAGCGGACTCCTTAAACTACGATACTTC. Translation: CAISDPTSGLLKLRYF.

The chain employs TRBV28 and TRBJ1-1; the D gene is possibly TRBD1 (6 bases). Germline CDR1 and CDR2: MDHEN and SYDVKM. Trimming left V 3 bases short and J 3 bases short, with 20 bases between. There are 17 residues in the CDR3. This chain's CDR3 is CASSFGGAFTRDTEAFF. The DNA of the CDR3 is TGTGCCAGCAGTTTTGGGGGCGCATTCACGAGGGACACTGAAGCTTTCTTT.

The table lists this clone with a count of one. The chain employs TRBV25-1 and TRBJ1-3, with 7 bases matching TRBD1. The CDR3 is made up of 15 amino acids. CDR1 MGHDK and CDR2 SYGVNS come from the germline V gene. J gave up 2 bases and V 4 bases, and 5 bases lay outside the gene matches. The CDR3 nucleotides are TGTGCCAGCAGTGCACAGGGGACAGCTGGAAACACCATATATTTT. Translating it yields CASSAQGTAGNTIYF.

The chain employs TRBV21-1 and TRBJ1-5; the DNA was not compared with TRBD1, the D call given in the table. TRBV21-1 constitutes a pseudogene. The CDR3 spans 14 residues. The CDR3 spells CASSPNRVGQPQHF. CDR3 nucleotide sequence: TGTGCCAGCAGCCCTAACAGGGTCGGTCAGCCCCAGCATTTT.

In nucleotides, the CDR3 is TGTGCCAGCAGCCCCAGACAGGTACAAGAGACCCAGTACTTC. The encoded protein is CASSPRQVQETQYF. The chain joins TRBV5-5 to TRBJ2-5, with a possible D match to TRBD1 (6 bases). V was pared by 4 bases and J by 2 bases, with 12 bases between. This CDR3 has 14 amino acids. Germline V gene lookup returns CDR1 SGHKS and CDR2 YYEKEE (reference sequence).

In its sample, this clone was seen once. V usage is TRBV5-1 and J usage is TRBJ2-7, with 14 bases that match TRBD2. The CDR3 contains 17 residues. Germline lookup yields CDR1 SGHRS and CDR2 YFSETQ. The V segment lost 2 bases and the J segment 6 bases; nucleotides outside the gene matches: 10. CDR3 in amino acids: CASSFGTSGRSGSEQYF. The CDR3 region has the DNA TGCGCCAGCAGCTTCGGGACTAGCGGGAGAAGTGGTAGCGAGCAGTACTTC.

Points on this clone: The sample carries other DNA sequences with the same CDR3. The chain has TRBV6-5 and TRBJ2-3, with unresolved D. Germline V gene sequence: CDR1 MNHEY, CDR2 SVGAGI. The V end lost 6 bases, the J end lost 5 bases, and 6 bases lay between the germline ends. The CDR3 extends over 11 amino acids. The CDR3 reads CASSLGDTQYF. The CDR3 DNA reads TGTGCCAGCAGCCTTGGAGATACGCAGTATTTT.

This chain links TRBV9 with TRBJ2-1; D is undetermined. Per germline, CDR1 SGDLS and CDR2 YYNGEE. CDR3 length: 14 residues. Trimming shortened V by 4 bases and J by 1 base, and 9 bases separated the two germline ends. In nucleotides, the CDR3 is TGTGCCAGCAGCCGAGGCCCGTCCTACAATGAGCAGTTCTTC. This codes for CASSRGPSYNEQFF.

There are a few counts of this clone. CDR3 in DNA: TGTGCCAGCAGTTTAACGGACACTGAAGCTTTCTTT. Residues: CASSLTDTEAFF. The chain employs TRBV28 and TRBJ1-1, with D uncertain. From germline, CDR1 is MDHEN and CDR2 SYDVKM. The CDR3 loop spans 12 amino acids. Trimming removed 2 bases at V and 3 bases at J, with 4 bases between.

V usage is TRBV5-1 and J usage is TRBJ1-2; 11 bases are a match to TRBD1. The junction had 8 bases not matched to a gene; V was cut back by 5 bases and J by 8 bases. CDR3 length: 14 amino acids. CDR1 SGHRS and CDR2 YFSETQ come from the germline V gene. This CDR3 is CASSSQDRGHGYTF. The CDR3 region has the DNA TGCGCCAGCAGTTCCCAGGACAGGGGGCACGGCTACACCTTC.

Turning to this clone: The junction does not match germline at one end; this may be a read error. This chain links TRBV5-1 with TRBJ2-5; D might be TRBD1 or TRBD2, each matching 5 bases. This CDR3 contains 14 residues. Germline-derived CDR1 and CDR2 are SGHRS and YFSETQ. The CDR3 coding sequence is TGCGCCAGCAACTTGGAGGACACCCAAGAGACCCAGTACTTC. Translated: CASNLEDTQETQYF.

This CDR3 reads CASSQGSGTGTYEQYF. The CDR3 nucleotides are TGTGCCAGCAGCCAGGGAAGCGGGACAGGGACCTACGAGCAGTACTTC. The V and J genes are TRBV14 and TRBJ2-7; TRBD1 agrees at 9 bases. The CDR3 covers 16 residues. Germline CDR1 and CDR2: SGHDN and FVKESK. J lost 2 bases, V lost 3 bases, and 8 bases had no gene match.

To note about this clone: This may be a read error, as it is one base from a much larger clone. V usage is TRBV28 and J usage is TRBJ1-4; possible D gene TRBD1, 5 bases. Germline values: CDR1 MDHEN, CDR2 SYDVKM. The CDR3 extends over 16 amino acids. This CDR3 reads CAGSFVYGGEKEKLFF. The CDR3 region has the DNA TGTGCCGGCAGTTTCGTATATGGAGGGGAGAAGGAAAAACTGTTTTTT.

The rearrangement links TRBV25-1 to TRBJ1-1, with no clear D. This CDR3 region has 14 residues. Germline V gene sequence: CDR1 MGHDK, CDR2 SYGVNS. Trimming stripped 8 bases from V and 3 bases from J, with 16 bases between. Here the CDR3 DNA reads TGTGCCAGCGCTGAGGGTGGGGTTTACACTGAAGCTTTCTTT. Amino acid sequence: CASAEGGVYTEAFF.

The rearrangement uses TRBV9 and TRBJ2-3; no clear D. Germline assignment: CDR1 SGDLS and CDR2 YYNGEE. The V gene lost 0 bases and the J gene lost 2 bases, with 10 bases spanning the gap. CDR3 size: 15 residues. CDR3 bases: TGTGCCAGCAGCGTAGAGGTGGGTTTCACAGATACGCAGTATTTT. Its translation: CASSVEVGFTDTQYF.

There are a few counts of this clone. CDR3 in DNA: TGCAGCGTTGTGGGACCGAACACTGAAGCTTTCTTT. Protein product: CSVVGPNTEAFF. The V gene is TRBV29-1, the J gene TRBJ1-1; D perhaps matches TRBD1 (5 bases). The V end lost 4 bases, the J end lost 1 base, and 7 bases lay between the germline ends. The CDR3 runs 12 residues. Germline lookup yields CDR1 SQVTM and CDR2 ANQGSEA.

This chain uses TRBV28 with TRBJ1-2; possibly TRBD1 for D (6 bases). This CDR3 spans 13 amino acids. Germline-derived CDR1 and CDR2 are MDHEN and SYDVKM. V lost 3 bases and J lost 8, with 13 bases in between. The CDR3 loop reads CASSLRGGLGYTF. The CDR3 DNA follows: TGTGCCAGCAGTTTGAGGGGGGGTTTAGGCTACACCTTC.

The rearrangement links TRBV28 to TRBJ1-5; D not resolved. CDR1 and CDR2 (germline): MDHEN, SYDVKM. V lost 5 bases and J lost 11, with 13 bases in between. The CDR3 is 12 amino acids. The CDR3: CASSPLLLTQHF. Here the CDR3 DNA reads TGTGCCAGCAGTCCCCTTTTGCTGACCCAGCATTTT. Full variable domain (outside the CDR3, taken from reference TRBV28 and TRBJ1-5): DVKVTQSSRYLVKRTGEKVFLECVQDMDHENMFWYRQDPGLGLRLIYFSYDVKMKEKGDIPEGYSVSREKKERFSLILESASTNQTSMYLCASSPLLLTQHFGDGTRLSIL.

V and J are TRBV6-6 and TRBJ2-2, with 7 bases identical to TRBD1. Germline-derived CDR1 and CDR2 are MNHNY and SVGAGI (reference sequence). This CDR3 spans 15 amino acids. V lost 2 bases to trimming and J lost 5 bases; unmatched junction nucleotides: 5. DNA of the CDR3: TGTGCCAGCAGTTACGGGGGACAGACTACCGGGGAGCTGTTTTTT. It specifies CASSYGGQTTGELFF.

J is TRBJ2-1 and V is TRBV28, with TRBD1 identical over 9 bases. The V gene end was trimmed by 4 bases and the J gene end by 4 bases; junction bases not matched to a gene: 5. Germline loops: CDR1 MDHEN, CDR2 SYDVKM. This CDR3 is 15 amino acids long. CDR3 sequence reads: CASSWRTGAYNEQFF. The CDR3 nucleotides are TGTGCCAGCAGTTGGAGGACAGGGGCATACAATGAGCAGTTCTTC.

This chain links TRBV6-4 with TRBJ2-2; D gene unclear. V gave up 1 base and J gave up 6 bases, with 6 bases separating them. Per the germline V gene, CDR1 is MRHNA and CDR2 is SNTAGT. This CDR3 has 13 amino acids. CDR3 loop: CASSDWLSGELFF. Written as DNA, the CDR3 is TGTGCCAGCAGTGACTGGTTATCCGGGGAGCTGTTTTTT.

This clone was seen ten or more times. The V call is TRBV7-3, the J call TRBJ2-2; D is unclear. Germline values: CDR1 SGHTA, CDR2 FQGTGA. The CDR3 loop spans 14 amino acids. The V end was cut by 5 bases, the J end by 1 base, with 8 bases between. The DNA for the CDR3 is TGTGCCAGCAGCCGTCAGAGGAACACCGGGGAGCTGTTTTTT. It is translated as CASSRQRNTGELFF.

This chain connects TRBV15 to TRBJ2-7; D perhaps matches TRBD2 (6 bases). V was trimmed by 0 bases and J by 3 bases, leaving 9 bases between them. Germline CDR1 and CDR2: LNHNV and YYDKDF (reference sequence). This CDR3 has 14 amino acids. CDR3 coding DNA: TGTGCCACCAGCAGAGATACGGGAGACTACGAGCAGTACTTC. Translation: CATSRDTGDYEQYF.

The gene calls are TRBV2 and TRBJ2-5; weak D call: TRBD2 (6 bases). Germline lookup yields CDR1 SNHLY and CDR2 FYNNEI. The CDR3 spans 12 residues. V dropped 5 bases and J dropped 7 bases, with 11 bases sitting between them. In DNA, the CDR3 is TGTGCCAGCAGTCGGGAGCTTTGGACCCAGTACTTC. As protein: CASSRELWTQYF.